This TCR beta chain was sequenced during a study of blood T cell repertoires in COVID-19. As for the study in general: Researchers got acute and convalescent COVID-19 samples from the United States, Italy and Spain.

In the authors' methods: Reference gene primer amplification gave estimated nucleated cell counts. Here immunoSEQ multiplex PCR was the method, and the copy in TCRdb shows in-frame clones only, minus some. That table furnishes V, J and clone size, whereas the DNA furnished D and trimming. Counted here are about 150,000 clones, roughly nine tenths occurring once; the ten biggest clones make up under 0.6%. This CDR3 spans 15 amino acids. Trimming took 3 bases from V and 4 from J; bases not matched to a gene: 2. The germline CDR1 and CDR2 sequences are MDHEN and SYDVKM. The source of this sequence is a man aged 50 to 60 with acute or convalescent COVID-19. This chain uses TRBV28 with TRBJ2-1; 11 bases line up with TRBD2. The sequenced sample was peripheral blood. The CDR3 loop is CASSLGTSGYNEQFF. The DNA for the CDR3 is TGTGCCAGCAGTTTGGGGACTAGCGGATACAATGAGCAGTTCTTC.